This TCR beta chain came from a study of response to subunit inactivated influenza vaccine. Study findings and constraints: Researchers suggested that each seasonal influenza vaccination recruits few new T cells.

Germline CDR1 reads SGHVS; CDR2 reads FQNEAQ. V lost 1 base, J lost 6 bases, and 19 bases lay in between. The CDR3 length is 16 residues. Comment on this clonotype: The antigen is undetermined.

Using its own MiXCR run on the RT-PCR reads, TCRdb lists one record per CDR3 protein. This table has around 500,000 distinct CDR3 sequences, approximately 9.9% appearing once. The rearrangement uses TRBV7-8 and TRBJ2-7; possibly TRBD2 for D (5 bases). The TCR originated in a man in his fifties who received an inactivated influenza vaccine. The sequencing used PBMCs from blood, collected 40 to 50 days after vaccination. The CDR3 loop reads CASSLGVGFGLGEQYF. The CDR3 DNA sequence: TGTGCCAGCAGCTTAGGGGTGGGTTTCGGACTCGGCGAGCAGTACTTC.